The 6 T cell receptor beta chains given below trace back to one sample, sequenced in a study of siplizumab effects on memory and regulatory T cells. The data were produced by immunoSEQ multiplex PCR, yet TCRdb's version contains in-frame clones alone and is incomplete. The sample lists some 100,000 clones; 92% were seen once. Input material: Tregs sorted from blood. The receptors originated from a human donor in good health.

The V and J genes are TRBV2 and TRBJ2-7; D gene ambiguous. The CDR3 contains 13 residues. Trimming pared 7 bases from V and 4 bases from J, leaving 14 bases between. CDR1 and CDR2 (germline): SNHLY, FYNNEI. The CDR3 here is CASKGWARYEQYF. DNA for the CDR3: TGTGCCAGCAAAGGATGGGCCCGGTACGAGCAGTACTTC. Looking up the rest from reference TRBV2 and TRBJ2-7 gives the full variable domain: EPEVTQTPSHQVTQMGQEVILRCVPISNHLYFYWYRQILGQKVEFLVSFYNNEISEKSEIFDDQFSVERPDGSNFTLKIRSTKLEDSAMYFCASKGWARYEQYFGPGTRLTVT.

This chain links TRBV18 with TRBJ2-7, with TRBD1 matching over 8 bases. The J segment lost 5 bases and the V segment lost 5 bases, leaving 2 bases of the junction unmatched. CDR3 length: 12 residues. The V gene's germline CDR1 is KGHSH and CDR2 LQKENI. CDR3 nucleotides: TGTGCCAGCTCAGACAGGGGAGACGAGCAGTACTTC. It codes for CASSDRGDEQYF. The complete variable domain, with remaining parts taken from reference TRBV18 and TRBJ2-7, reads NAGVMQNPRHLVRRRGQEARLRCSPMKGHSHVYWYRQLPEEGLKFMVYLQKENIIDESGMPKERFSAEFPKEGPSILRIQQVVRGDSAAYFCASSDRGDEQYFGPGTRLTVT.

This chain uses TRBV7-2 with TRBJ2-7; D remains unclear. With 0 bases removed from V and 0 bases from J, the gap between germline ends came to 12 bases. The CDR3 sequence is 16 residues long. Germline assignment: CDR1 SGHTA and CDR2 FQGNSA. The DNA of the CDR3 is TGTGCCAGCAGCTTAGCGAGCCAGCCCGTCTCCTACGAGCAGTACTTC. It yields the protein CASSLASQPVSYEQYF.

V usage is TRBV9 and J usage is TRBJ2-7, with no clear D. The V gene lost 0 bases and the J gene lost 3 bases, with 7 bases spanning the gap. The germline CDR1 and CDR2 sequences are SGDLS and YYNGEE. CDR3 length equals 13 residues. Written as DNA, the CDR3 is TGTGCCAGCAGCGTAGGGCCCATCTACGAGCAGTACTTC. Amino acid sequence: CASSVGPIYEQYF.

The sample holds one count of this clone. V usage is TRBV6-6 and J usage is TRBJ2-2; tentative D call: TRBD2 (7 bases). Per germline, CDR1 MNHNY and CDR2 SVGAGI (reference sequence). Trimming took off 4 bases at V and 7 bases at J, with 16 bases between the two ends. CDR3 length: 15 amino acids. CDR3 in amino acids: CASSFASGGGGELFF. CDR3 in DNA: TGTGCCAGCAGTTTCGCTAGCGGAGGGGGCGGGGAGCTGTTTTTT.

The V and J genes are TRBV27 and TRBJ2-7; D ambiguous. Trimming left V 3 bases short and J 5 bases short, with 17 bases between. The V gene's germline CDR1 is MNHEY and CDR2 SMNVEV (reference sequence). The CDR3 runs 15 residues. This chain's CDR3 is CASSFSFQLSHEQYF. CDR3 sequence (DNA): TGTGCCAGCAGTTTTAGTTTTCAGTTGTCCCACGAGCAGTACTTC.